The clone carrying this TCR beta chain was counted at least ten times. Its cognate antigen is unknown. The source of the sample is a study of regulatory T cells in long-lasting Graves disease. Specified time point: newly diagnosed GD, antithyroid drugs for less than 3 months. With RNA extracted from PBMCs as input, the TCR library was made. A volume of nine milliliters of peripheral blood was collected in EDTA tubes. The CDR3 spans 13 residues. The V end lost 5 bases, the J end lost 2 bases, and 10 bases lay between the germline ends. Notes on the study in general: New patients shared 950 to 1,000 public clonotypes, fewer than the 2,741 shared by persistent patients. Preferential use of TRBV28, TRBJ1-2 and TRBJ2-5 was seen in persistent disease.

The TCR beta library used iRepertoire HTBI primers with Arm-PCR amplification of CDR3. MiXCR was run by TCRdb on the multiplex PCR reads, yielding one entry per CDR3 protein. The sample lists about 210,000 distinct CDR3 sequences, roughly 20% occurring once. These data also formed part of another study, on T cells in Graves' hyperthyroidism and ophthalmopathy. That investigation notes: The definition of stable Graves' hyperthyroidism was no ophthalmopathy progression within 18 months.

The clonotype was recovered from a woman in her twenties or thirties with Graves disease. The chain links TRBV12-3 or TRBV12-4 to TRBJ2-7; D is uncertain. The specimen comprised peripheral blood mononuclear cells (PBMCs), sampled at new diagnosis, from a patient treated with antithyroid drugs. CDR3 residues: CASSPTVPYEQYF. The DNA of the CDR3 is TGTGCCAGCAGTCCGACGGTTCCCTACGAGCAGTACTTC.